This T cell receptor (beta chain) came from a study of T cell changes during pregnancy in multiple sclerosis. Sequenced by immunoSEQ multiplex PCR; TCRdb stores in-frame clones only, minus some. The profile shows 90,000 to 100,000 clones, roughly nine tenths of them singletons. This receptor was identified in a female donor with multiple sclerosis, enrolled in a pregnancy study. The input for sequencing was peripheral blood, taken in the first trimester of pregnancy.

In DNA form, the CDR3 reads TGTGCCAGCAGCATCGACAGTAACACTGAAGCTTTCTTT. It encodes CASSIDSNTEAFF. J is TRBJ1-1 and V is TRBV7-7; a possible D gene is TRBD1 (5 bases). Looked up from germline, CDR1 is SSHAT and CDR2 is FNYEAQ (reference sequence). The CDR3 is 13 residues long. With 5 bases removed from V and 2 bases from J, the gap between germline ends came to 9 bases.